This is a list of T cell receptor beta chains from one sample in a study of siplizumab effects on memory and regulatory T cells. Generated by immunoSEQ multiplex PCR, the TCRdb table keeps only in-frame clones and is missing some. The sample holds about 120,000 clones, approximately 92% seen once. Sample: non-Treg CD4+ T cells sorted from blood. These receptor sequences come from a human donor in good health. CDR3s include the opening cysteine and the closing phenylalanine or tryptophan. The D gene is left open where the match is weak. Rows give clone size only sometimes, using once, few, many, or a class for an expanded clone.

TRBV5-4	TRBJ1-2	.	.	CASSFKAPIYGYTF	TGTGCCAGCAGCTTTAAGGCCCCGATCTATGGCTACACCTTC
TRBV7-9	TRBJ1-2	.	.	CASSLIRGKGGYTF	TGTGCCAGCAGCTTGATAAGAGGGAAGGGAGGCTACACCTTC
TRBV5-1	TRBJ2-5	.	few	CASTVLGDGRQETQYF	TGCGCCAGCACCGTACTAGGGGACGGCCGACAAGAGACCCAGTACTTC
TRBV27	TRBJ2-3	TRBD1	.	CASRLRGQGAVDTQYF	TGTGCCAGCCGCCTTCGTGGACAGGGGGCGGTGGATACGCAGTATTTT
TRBV7-6	TRBJ2-3	.	.	CASSLNPPTDTQYF	TGTGCCAGCAGCTTAAACCCCCCGACAGATACGCAGTATTTT
TRBV4-1	TRBJ2-5	.	.	CASQFEGGQETQYF	TGCGCCAGCCAATTCGAGGGGGGCCAAGAGACCCAGTACTTC
TRBV19	TRBJ2-2	.	.	CASTPQRVGTTGELFF	TGTGCCAGTACCCCTCAGCGGGTGGGAACCACCGGGGAGCTGTTTTTT
TRBV28	TRBJ1-3	.	.	CASSLPGKNTIYF	TGTGCCAGCAGTTTACCGGGAAAAAACACCATATATTTT
TRBV19	TRBJ1-1	TRBD1	.	CASTEGDRGHTEAFF	TGTGCCAGTACCGAGGGGGACAGGGGGCACACTGAAGCTTTCTTT
TRBV9	TRBJ1-1	.	.	CASTPPSLNTEAFF	TGTGCCAGCACCCCCCCGAGTCTGAACACTGAAGCTTTCTTT
TRBV18	TRBJ1-1	.	.	CASSSRQGNTEAFF	TGTGCCAGCTCGTCACGTCAGGGGAACACTGAAGCTTTCTTT
TRBV6-5	TRBJ1-6	TRBD1	.	CASSYGDRTNSPLHF	TGTGCCAGCAGTTACGGGGACAGAACCAATTCACCCCTCCACTTT
TRBV6-4	TRBJ2-1	TRBD2	.	CASSEWRGGPNEQFF	TGTGCCAGCAGTGAGTGGCGGGGGGGCCCTAATGAGCAGTTCTTC
TRBV9	TRBJ1-2	.	once	CASSGERATNYGYTF	TGTGCCAGCAGCGGGGAGAGAGCAACTAACTATGGCTACACCTTC
TRBV9	TRBJ2-1	.	.	CASSVGVANEQFF	TGTGCCAGCAGCGTGGGGGTCGCCAATGAGCAGTTCTTC
TRBV4-3	TRBJ1-1	.	.	CASSQGKRGWSEAFF	TGCGCCAGCAGCCAAGGGAAAAGGGGGTGGTCTGAAGCTTTCTTT
TRBV19	TRBJ2-2	TRBD2	.	CASSPSGGRLGGELFF	TGTGCCAGTTCCCCTAGCGGGGGACGGCTGGGCGGGGAGCTGTTTTTT
TRBV6-6	TRBJ2-1	.	.	CASSYDRSGSYNEQFF	TGTGCCAGCAGTTACGACAGATCGGGGAGTTACAATGAGCAGTTCTTC
TRBV6-8	TRBJ2-3	.	.	CASSYPFGQGYTDTQYF	TGTGCCAGCAGTTACCCCTTCGGGCAGGGCTACACAGATACGCAGTATTTT
TRBV6-5	TRBJ1-5	.	.	CASSYGTPPPQPQHF	TGTGCCAGCAGTTACGGGACCCCGCCCCCCCAGCCCCAGCATTTT
TRBV2	TRBJ1-2	.	.	CASSEMRGSYGYTF	TGTGCCAGCAGTGAAATGAGAGGGAGCTATGGCTACACCTTC
TRBV7-7	TRBJ2-3	TRBD2	.	CASSRSPGGVDTQYF	TGTGCCAGCAGCCGATCCCCCGGGGGGGTGGATACGCAGTATTTT
TRBV10-3	TRBJ1-2	TRBD1	.	CAISELQGAGGYTF	TGTGCCATCAGTGAGTTACAGGGGGCTGGTGGCTACACCTTC
TRBV5-1	TRBJ1-4	.	.	CASSLGGYEDEKLFF	TGCGCCAGCAGCTTGGGGGGGTATGAGGATGAAAAACTGTTTTTT
TRBV5-1	TRBJ2-3	.	.	CASSLATSSSTDTQYF	TGCGCCAGCAGCTTGGCAACTAGCAGTAGCACAGATACGCAGTATTTT
TRBV7-9	TRBJ2-3	.	.	CASSLGIGSTDTQYF	TGTGCCAGCAGCTTAGGAATAGGGAGCACAGATACGCAGTATTTT
TRBV5-4	TRBJ1-2	TRBD1	.	CASSYGQDGYTF	TGTGCCAGCAGCTACGGACAGGATGGCTACACCTTC
TRBV7-6	TRBJ2-2	.	.	CASRQAGAGELFF	TGTGCCAGCAGACAAGCCGGCGCCGGGGAGCTGTTTTTT
TRBV27	TRBJ2-6	.	.	CASSGLSGANVLTF	TGTGCCAGCAGTGGACTATCTGGGGCCAACGTCCTGACTTTC
TRBV9	TRBJ1-1	.	.	CASSPRVQGGGTEAFF	TGTGCCAGCAGCCCCCGGGTTCAGGGCGGTGGGACTGAAGCTTTCTTT
TRBV10-3	TRBJ1-1	.	.	CAIRDPGTRAFF	TGTGCCATCAGGGATCCGGGTACCAGAGCTTTCTTT
TRBV7-2	TRBJ2-2	.	once	CASSRPAGELFF	TGTGCCAGCAGCCGACCGGCCGGGGAGCTGTTTTTT
TRBV5-4	TRBJ2-2	TRBD2	.	CASSPGLAGGRGTGELFF	TGTGCCAGCAGCCCGGGACTAGCGGGGGGGCGGGGCACCGGGGAGCTGTTTTTT
TRBV11-3	TRBJ2-3	.	.	CASSNTDTQYF	TGTGCCAGCAGCAATACAGATACGCAGTATTTT
TRBV27	TRBJ2-6	.	.	CANPHGQTGSGANVLTF	TGTGCCAACCCCCACGGGCAGACCGGCTCTGGGGCCAACGTCCTGACTTTC
TRBV5-1	TRBJ2-7	TRBD1	.	CASSAGTGGLEQYF	TGCGCCAGCAGCGCCGGGACAGGGGGCCTAGAGCAGTACTTC
TRBV10-3	TRBJ1-1	.	.	CAISPGSTEAFF	TGTGCCATCAGCCCCGGATCGACTGAAGCTTTCTTT
TRBV28	TRBJ1-6	.	.	CASSQRTRLNSPLHF	TGTGCCAGCAGCCAAAGAACGCGCTTAAATTCACCCCTCCACTTT
TRBV6-5	TRBJ2-7	.	.	CASSGRRDISYEQYF	TGTGCCAGCAGCGGAAGGAGGGACATCTCCTACGAGCAGTACTTC
TRBV7-9	TRBJ1-5	.	.	CASSPGPSRNQPQHF	TGTGCCAGCAGCCCCGGACCGAGTCGCAATCAGCCCCAGCATTTT